This T cell receptor beta chain was observed in a study of blood T cell repertoires in COVID-19. Study-level information: The United States, Italy and Spain provided the acute and convalescent COVID-19 samples. PBMCs, B-cell-depleted T cells, or T cells provided the cDNA or gDNA that made up the material.

Per the original data handling: Reference gene primer amplification yielded estimated nucleated cell counts. Measured with immunoSEQ multiplex PCR; TCRdb has only the in-frame clones, and not every one. V and J calls and clone size come straight from that table; D and trimming were deduced from the DNA. The repertoire holds hundreds of thousands of clones, with 84% as singletons. Germline V lookup: CDR1 SGHRS, CDR2 YFSETQ. The junction had 4 bases not matched to a gene; V was cut back by 4 bases and J by 5 bases. The CDR3 is 14 residues long. This clone was counted a single time. Sequenced input: peripheral blood. The sequence derives from a human donor in a cohort sampled during active COVID-19. The chain combines TRBV5-1 with TRBJ2-5; 11 bases fit TRBD1. As DNA, the CDR3 is TGCGCCAGCAGCAAGGGACAGGGGGTGGAGACCCAGTACTTC. Its translation is CASSKGQGVETQYF.